These 21 T cell receptor beta chains came from one sample sequenced in a study of blood T cell repertoires in COVID-19. The assay was immunoSEQ multiplex PCR, and TCRdb's table has in-frame clones only and misses some. The repertoire consists of roughly 70,000 clones, with approximately 90% occurring once and the leading ten covering about 3.5%. What was sequenced was peripheral blood. The receptors were gathered from a man over 45 with active COVID-19.

The chain combines TRBV7-6 with TRBJ2-3, with 7 nucleotides matching TRBD1. The CDR3 consists of 13 residues. The V gene end was trimmed by 2 bases and the J gene end by 6 bases; junction bases not matched to a gene: 2. CDR1 SGHVS and CDR2 FNYEAQ come from the germline V gene. For the CDR3, the DNA is TGTGCCAGCAGCTTAAGGGGACAGGATACGCAGTATTTT. Its translation is CASSLRGQDTQYF. The full variable domain, with the rest looked up from reference TRBV7-6 and TRBJ2-3, is GAGVSQSPRYKVTKRGQDVALRCDPISGHVSLYWYRQALGQGPEFLTYFNYEAQQDKSGLPNDRFSAERPEGSISTLTIQRTEQRDSAMYRCASSLRGQDTQYFGPGTRLTVL.

The V and J genes are TRBV9 and TRBJ1-4, with a possible D match to TRBD1 (5 bases). This CDR3 spans 14 amino acids. From germline, CDR1 is SGDLS and CDR2 YYNGEE. V lost 6 bases, J lost 0 bases, and 9 bases lay in between. CDR3 DNA: TGTGCCAGCACCCCGACAGCAACTAATGAAAAACTGTTTTTT. Residues: CASTPTATNEKLFF.

V is TRBV6-5 and J is TRBJ1-2; no reliable D call. The CDR3 loop spans 14 amino acids. V lost 4 bases, J lost 4 bases, and 13 bases lay in between. The V gene's germline CDR1 is MNHEY and CDR2 SVGAGI. The CDR3 DNA reads TGTGCCAGCAGTTCCCTTGTGGAGCGCTATGGCTACACCTTC. Translated, it gives CASSSLVERYGYTF.

The chain has TRBV28 and TRBJ2-1; 11 bases map to TRBD2. With V trimmed by 4 bases and J by 6 bases, 5 bases remained unmatched. The CDR3 runs to 15 residues. Germline V gives CDR1 MDHEN, CDR2 SYDVKM. The CDR3 is CASSSLAGVSNEQFF. CDR3 coding DNA: TGTGCCAGCAGTTCACTAGCGGGAGTCAGCAATGAGCAGTTCTTC.

The chain joins TRBV28 to TRBJ1-5; TRBD1 matches at 7 bases. The germline V gene has CDR1 MDHEN and CDR2 SYDVKM. V lost 2 bases to trimming and J lost 1 base; unmatched junction nucleotides: 11. The CDR3 is made up of 18 amino acids. CDR3 loop: CASSLGPATGMSNQPQHF. The CDR3 bases are TGTGCCAGCAGTTTAGGCCCCGCGACAGGGATGAGCAATCAGCCCCAGCATTTT.

The chain uses TRBV6-5 and TRBJ1-2, with D possibly TRBD1 on 6 matching bases. Trimming shortened V by 11 bases and J by 4 bases, and 14 bases separated the two germline ends. CDR1 and CDR2 from the germline V gene are MNHEY and SVGAGI. The CDR3 runs 12 residues. CDR3 loop: CAAGGPGYGYTF. In nucleotides, the CDR3 is TGTGCCGCCGGGGGGCCTGGCTATGGCTACACCTTC.

The chain recombines TRBV2 with TRBJ2-5; tentatively, D is TRBD1 (6 bases). This CDR3 contains 14 residues. The V and J ends lost 5 bases and 2 bases respectively, with 12 bases between them. Per germline, CDR1 SNHLY and CDR2 FYNNEI. The CDR3 sequence is CASSRDTIQETQYF. The CDR3 DNA reads as TGTGCCAGCAGTAGGGACACCATACAAGAGACCCAGTACTTC. The variable domain in full, with the rest retrieved from reference TRBV2 and TRBJ2-5, is EPEVTQTPSHQVTQMGQEVILRCVPISNHLYFYWYRQILGQKVEFLVSFYNNEISEKSEIFDDQFSVERPDGSNFTLKIRSTKLEDSAMYFCASSRDTIQETQYFGPGTRLLVL.

The rearrangement joins TRBV7-9 to TRBJ1-4, with 11 bases fitting TRBD1. V was pared by 3 bases and J by 7 bases, with 1 base of the junction left unmatched. The CDR3 length is 14 residues. From germline, CDR1 is SEHNR and CDR2 FQNEAQ (reference sequence). CDR3 region: CASSLGTGGEKLFF. The CDR3 DNA reads as TGTGCCAGCAGCTTGGGGACAGGGGGTGAAAAACTGTTTTTT.

The chain combines TRBV7-8 with TRBJ1-3; 8 nucleotides line up with TRBD1. Trimming at V came to 5 bases and at J to 7 bases, leaving 4 bases not matched to a gene. The CDR3 has 13 residues. Germline lookup yields CDR1 SGHVS and CDR2 FQNEAQ. Here the CDR3 reads CASSPDRANTIYF. In nucleotides, the CDR3 is TGTGCCAGCAGCCCGGACAGGGCCAACACCATATATTTT.

This clone showed up just once. The rearrangement links TRBV19 to TRBJ2-7; D is possibly TRBD2 (5 bases). This CDR3 contains 14 residues. Trimming cost V 6 bases and J 6 bases, with 18 bases left between them. Germline assignment: CDR1 LNHDA and CDR2 SQIVND (reference sequence). The CDR3 sequence: CASSAGLLPSEQYF. CDR3 in DNA: TGTGCCAGTAGCGCGGGCCTTCTTCCTAGCGAGCAGTACTTC.

This chain links TRBV7-2 with TRBJ2-5; tentatively, D is TRBD2 (6 bases). The CDR3 sequence is 16 residues long. Trimming removed 5 bases from V and 0 bases from J, with 16 bases in between. CDR1 and CDR2 (germline): SGHTA, FQGNSA. CDR3 residues: CASSLLPGTYQETQYF. The CDR3 DNA reads TGTGCCAGCAGCCTCCTCCCCGGGACTTACCAAGAGACCCAGTACTTC.

The genes are TRBV14 and TRBJ1-4; D is undetermined. V gave up 2 bases and J gave up 4 bases, with 5 bases separating them. Germline V gene sequence: CDR1 SGHDN, CDR2 FVKESK. CDR3 length: 13 residues. The CDR3 spells CASSQQINEKLFF. The DNA of the CDR3 is TGTGCCAGCAGCCAACAGATTAATGAAAAACTGTTTTTT.

V usage is TRBV3-1 (or the pseudogene TRBV3-2) and J usage is TRBJ1-6; 9 positions match TRBD1. The germline V gene encodes CDR1 LGHDT and CDR2 YNNKEL (reference sequence). The CDR3 extends over 16 amino acids. Losses at the gene ends were 5 bases for V and 6 bases for J; bases not matched to a gene: 8. The CDR3 DNA is TGTGCCAGCAGCAATACAGGGGGCGCGGGTAATTCACCCCTCCACTTT. It codes for CASSNTGGAGNSPLHF.

V and J are TRBV7-2 and TRBJ2-7; unclear D gene. Germline V CDR1 and CDR2: SGHTA, FQGNSA. Trimming stripped 7 bases from V and 0 bases from J, with 16 bases between. This CDR3 contains 15 residues. The CDR3 sequence: CASILAVGTSYEQYF. In DNA, the CDR3 is TGTGCCAGCATCCTGGCGGTAGGAACCTCCTACGAGCAGTACTTC.

This chain uses TRBV19 with TRBJ1-1, with D possibly TRBD1 on 6 matching bases. There are 14 residues in the CDR3. Trimming left V 4 bases short and J 9 bases short, with 18 bases between. Germline values: CDR1 LNHDA, CDR2 SQIVND (reference sequence). The CDR3 is CASSKGFRDMQAFF. DNA for the CDR3: TGTGCCAGTAGTAAAGGCTTCCGGGACATGCAAGCTTTCTTT.

The rearrangement uses TRBV6-1 and TRBJ1-2; D might be TRBD1 (5 bases). V shed 1 base and J shed 3 bases, with 12 bases lying between them. From germline, CDR1 is MNHNS and CDR2 SASEGT. The length of the CDR3 is 15 residues. The CDR3 spells CASSEGGAGDYGYTF. The CDR3 region has the DNA TGTGCCAGCAGTGAAGGAGGGGCGGGAGACTATGGCTACACCTTC.

This chain uses TRBV2 with TRBJ2-7, with D possibly matching TRBD1 (5 bases). V lost 3 bases, J lost 7 bases, and 10 bases lay in between. Germline V lookup: CDR1 SNHLY, CDR2 FYNNEI. This CDR3 has 12 amino acids. The CDR3 sequence: CASSDHYREQYF. The DNA of the CDR3 is TGTGCCAGCAGTGACCACTACAGGGAGCAGTACTTC.

V is TRBV6-5 and J is TRBJ2-1; no reliable D call. Trimming shortened V by 6 bases and J by 0 bases, and 12 bases separated the two germline ends. The length of the CDR3 is 15 residues. The V gene's germline CDR1 is MNHEY and CDR2 SVGAGI. In nucleotides, the CDR3 is TGTGCCAGCAGAATCCGACCTAGCTCCTACAATGAGCAGTTCTTC. Its protein is CASRIRPSSYNEQFF.

This clone was seen a few times. This chain links TRBV9 with TRBJ2-7, with D possibly TRBD2 on 6 matching bases. Germline loops: CDR1 SGDLS, CDR2 YYNGEE. Trimming took off 4 bases at V and 4 bases at J, with 15 bases between the two ends. This CDR3 is 14 amino acids long. CDR3: CASSPTGLYYEQYF. The CDR3 DNA is TGTGCCAGCAGCCCCACGGGACTCTATTACGAGCAGTACTTC.

The V call is TRBV18, the J call TRBJ1-4; 7 nucleotides line up with TRBD1. The CDR3 runs 15 residues. Trimming removed 3 bases from V and 4 bases from J; junction bases left unmatched: 5. From germline, CDR1 is KGHSH and CDR2 LQKENI. In DNA, the CDR3 is TGTGCCAGCTCACCCTCCCGACAGGGTAATGAAAAACTGTTTTTT. This encodes CASSPSRQGNEKLFF.

The CDR3 nucleotides are TGTGCCAGCAGCAGACAGGGCAATCAGCCCCAGCATTTT. Translated, it gives CASSRQGNQPQHF. V usage is TRBV14 and J usage is TRBJ1-5, with a weak D call TRBD1 (6 bases). Germline lookup yields CDR1 SGHDN and CDR2 FVKESK. V lost 5 bases and J 2 bases, leaving 7 bases between the germline ends. The CDR3 is made up of 13 amino acids.